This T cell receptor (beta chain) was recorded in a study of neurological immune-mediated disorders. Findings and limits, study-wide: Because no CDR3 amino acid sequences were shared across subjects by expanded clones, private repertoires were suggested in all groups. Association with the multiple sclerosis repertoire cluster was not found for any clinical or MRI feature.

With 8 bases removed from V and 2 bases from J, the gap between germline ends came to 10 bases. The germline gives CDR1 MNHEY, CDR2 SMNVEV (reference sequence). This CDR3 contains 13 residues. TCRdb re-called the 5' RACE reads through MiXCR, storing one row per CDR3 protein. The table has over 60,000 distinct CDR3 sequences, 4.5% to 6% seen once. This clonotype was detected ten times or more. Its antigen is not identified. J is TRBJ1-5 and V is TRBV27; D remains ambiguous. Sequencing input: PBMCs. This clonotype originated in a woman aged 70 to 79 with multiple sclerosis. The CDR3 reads CASGLFGNQPQHF. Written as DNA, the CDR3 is TGTGCCAGCGGACTTTTTGGCAATCAGCCCCAGCATTTT.